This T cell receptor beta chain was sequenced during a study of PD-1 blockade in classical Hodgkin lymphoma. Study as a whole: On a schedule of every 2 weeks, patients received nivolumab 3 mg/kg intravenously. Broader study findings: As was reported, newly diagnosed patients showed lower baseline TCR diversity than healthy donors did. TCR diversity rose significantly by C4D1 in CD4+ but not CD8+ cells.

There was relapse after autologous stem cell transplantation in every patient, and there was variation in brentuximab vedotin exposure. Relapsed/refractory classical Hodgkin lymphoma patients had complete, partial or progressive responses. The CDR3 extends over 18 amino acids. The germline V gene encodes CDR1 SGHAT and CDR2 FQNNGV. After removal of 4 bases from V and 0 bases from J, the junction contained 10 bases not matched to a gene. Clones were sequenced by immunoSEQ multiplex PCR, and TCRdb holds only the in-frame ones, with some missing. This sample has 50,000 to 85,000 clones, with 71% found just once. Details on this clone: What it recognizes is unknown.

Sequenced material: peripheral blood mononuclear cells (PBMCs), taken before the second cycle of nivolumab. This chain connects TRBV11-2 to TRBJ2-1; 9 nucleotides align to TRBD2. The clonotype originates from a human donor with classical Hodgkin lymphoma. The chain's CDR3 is CASSSILAGDSSYNEQFF. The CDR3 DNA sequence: TGTGCCAGCAGCTCTATCTTAGCGGGAGATAGCTCCTACAATGAGCAGTTCTTC.